The 16 T cell receptor beta chains given below trace back to one sample, sequenced in a study of cytomegalovirus exposure and HLA in healthy donors. The PCR contained 60 Vbeta and 13 Jbeta primers. Assay used: immunoSEQ multiplex PCR; TCRdb lists only in-frame clones, some missing. The repertoire holds about 120,000 clones, with around a tenth as singletons. Sequenced: PBMCs. The receptors shown here come from a man aged 25 to 40 in good health and CMV-seronegative.

The genes are TRBV21-1 and TRBJ2-7; TRBD1 is taken as the D call from the table, unchecked against the DNA. TRBV21-1 is annotated as a pseudogene. CDR3 length equals 14 residues. The CDR3: CASSTPGTGCEQYF. The CDR3 DNA reads as TGTGCCAGCAGCACCCCAGGGACAGGGTGTGAGCAGTACTTC.

The table lists this clone with a few counts. The J gene is TRBJ2-1, the V gene TRBV27; TRBD1 agrees at 9 bases. The J segment lost 5 bases and the V segment lost 6 bases, leaving 14 bases of the junction unmatched. The CDR3 contains 17 residues. CDR1 is MNHEY, CDR2 SMNVEV, per germline (reference sequence). CDR3: CASRGGLKDRGNNEQFF. Here the CDR3 DNA reads TGTGCCAGCAGAGGGGGGTTGAAGGACAGGGGAAACAATGAGCAGTTCTTC.

This clone was picked up a small number of times. The rearrangement uses TRBV5-1 and TRBJ2-5, with TRBD2 matching 14 bases. V shed 5 bases, J shed 4 bases, and the junction held 10 bases outside the gene matches. Germline V gives CDR1 SGHRS, CDR2 YFSETQ. This CDR3 has 17 amino acids. Here the CDR3 reads CASRPGTSGRILETQYF. The DNA of the CDR3 is TGCGCCAGCAGACCCGGGACTAGCGGGAGAATTTTAGAGACCCAGTACTTC. Using reference TRBV5-1 and TRBJ2-5 for the parts outside the CDR3, the full variable domain is KAGVTQTPRYLIKTRGQQVTLSCSPISGHRSVSWYQQTPGQGLQFLFEYFSETQRNKGNFPGRFSGRQFSNSRSEMNVSTLELGDSALYLCASRPGTSGRILETQYFGPGTRLLVL.

The chain employs TRBV19 and TRBJ2-7; D gene uncertain. V gave up 3 bases and J gave up 3 bases, with 12 bases separating them. Germline values: CDR1 LNHDA, CDR2 SQIVND (reference sequence). The CDR3 covers 14 residues. The CDR3 loop is CASSMSSQIYEQYF. CDR3 DNA sequence: TGTGCCAGTAGTATGTCGTCACAGATCTACGAGCAGTACTTC.

This clone appeared a single time. The chain has TRBV4-2 and TRBJ2-3, with 8 bases fitting TRBD2. CDR3 length: 16 amino acids. Germline loops: CDR1 LGHNA, CDR2 YNFKEQ. V shed 0 bases and J 1 base; nucleotides not matched to a gene: 3. CDR3 sequence: CASSQDSAGGTDTQYF. The CDR3, as DNA: TGTGCCAGCAGCCAAGATTCAGCGGGGGGCACAGATACGCAGTATTTT.

In regard to this clone: This same CDR3 is encoded by further DNA sequences in the sample. V usage is TRBV7-9 and J usage is TRBJ2-2, with D tentatively TRBD1 (6 bases). Per the germline V gene, CDR1 is SEHNR and CDR2 is FQNEAQ (reference sequence). The CDR3 is 15 amino acids. Trimming stripped 1 base from V and 1 base from J, with 7 bases between. The CDR3 DNA reads as TGTGCCAGCAGCTTAGTACAGGGGAACACCGGGGAGCTGTTTTTT. Its protein product is CASSLVQGNTGELFF. Together with reference TRBV7-9 and TRBJ2-2, the CDR3 gives the full variable domain: DTGVSQNPRHKITKRGQNVTFRCDPISEHNRLYWYRQTLGQGPEFLTYFQNEAQLEKSRLLSDRFSAERPKGSFSTLEIQRTEQGDSAMYLCASSLVQGNTGELFFGEGSRLTVL.

The rearrangement links TRBV7-9 to TRBJ1-4; D is unclear. In germline, CDR1 is SEHNR, CDR2 FQNEAQ (reference sequence). The CDR3 contains 15 residues. V was trimmed by 2 bases and J by 0 bases, leaving 7 bases between them. The CDR3 DNA reads TGTGCCAGCAGCTTATACGGGGCAACTAATGAAAAACTGTTTTTT. Its protein product is CASSLYGATNEKLFF.

This clone was seen a handful of times. This rearrangement joins TRBV10-2 to TRBJ1-1; D is possibly TRBD1 (6 bases). CDR1 and CDR2 from the germline V gene are WSHSY and SAAADI. Trimming cost V 7 bases and J 8 bases, with 11 bases left between them. This CDR3 has 11 residues. In DNA, the CDR3 is TGCGCCAGCACTGGACAGATCGAAGCTTTCTTT. Encoded protein: CASTGQIEAFF.

This clone was recorded a few times. The chain recombines TRBV6-1 with TRBJ2-1; D remains ambiguous. From germline, CDR1 is MNHNS and CDR2 SASEGT. V lost 5 bases and J 4 bases, leaving 12 bases between the germline ends. This CDR3 contains 14 residues. This chain's CDR3 is CASSTLDTYNEQFF. The CDR3 nucleotides read TGTGCCAGCAGTACCCTTGACACTTACAATGAGCAGTTCTTC.

DNA for the CDR3: TGTGCCAGCTCCCGAGAACAGGTTTACAAAAACATTCAGTACTTC. This encodes CASSREQVYKNIQYF. The V and J genes are TRBV18 and TRBJ2-4; tentatively, D is TRBD1 (5 bases). V was pared by 6 bases and J by 3 bases, with 15 bases between. Germline CDR1 reads KGHSH; CDR2 reads LQKENI. The CDR3 loop spans 15 amino acids.

This chain uses TRBV5-5 with TRBJ1-1; D is unclear. This CDR3 comprises 13 residues. Trimming stripped 2 bases from V and 0 bases from J, with 5 bases between. Germline V CDR1 and CDR2: SGHKS, YYEKEE (reference sequence). The CDR3 DNA reads TGTGCCAGCAGCTTTATCGTGAACACTGAAGCTTTCTTT. Protein sequence: CASSFIVNTEAFF.

This clone was seen only a few times. The chain combines TRBV19 with TRBJ2-2; TRBD2 might be the D (6 bases). Germline lookup yields CDR1 LNHDA and CDR2 SQIVND (reference sequence). V dropped 3 bases and J dropped 7 bases, with 21 bases sitting between them. The CDR3 runs 17 residues. The CDR3 spells CASSMRGRSYVGGELFF. The CDR3 DNA follows: TGTGCCAGTAGTATGCGGGGACGGTCATATGTCGGCGGGGAGCTGTTTTTT.

This chain joins TRBV19 and TRBJ2-5; TRBD1 matches 12 bases. CDR1 is LNHDA, CDR2 SQIVND, per germline (reference sequence). This CDR3 has 16 residues. The ends lost 2 bases at V and 5 bases at J; junction bases unmatched: 6. The DNA of the CDR3 is TGTGCCAGTAGTATATCGGGACAGGGGGCGCATGAGACCCAGTACTTC. Protein product: CASSISGQGAHETQYF.

In its sample, this clone ranks as medium-sized. The rearrangement uses TRBV29-1 and TRBJ1-2; D is undetermined. From germline, CDR1 is SQVTM and CDR2 ANQGSEA. V was trimmed by 5 bases and J by 1 base, leaving 20 bases between them. The CDR3 loop spans 16 amino acids. In nucleotides, the CDR3 is TGCAGCGTTTTCCGTCAGGCCGAGCTTCTTAACTATGGCTACACCTTC. Translation gives CSVFRQAELLNYGYTF.

At least ten counts were recorded for this clone. The chain employs TRBV6-4 and TRBJ2-1; D possibly corresponds to TRBD1 (6 bases). V dropped 6 bases and J dropped 7 bases, with 13 bases sitting between them. Germline V gives CDR1 MRHNA, CDR2 SNTAGT. The CDR3 sequence is 13 residues long. As DNA, the CDR3 is TGTGCCAGCAGCCAGGGGATTGGAAATGAGCAGTTCTTC. Protein product: CASSQGIGNEQFF.

The chain employs TRBV5-4 and TRBJ2-1; 12 bases map to TRBD2. Germline CDR1 and CDR2: SGHNT and YYREEE (reference sequence). Trimming took 0 bases from V and 7 from J; bases not matched to a gene: 8. The CDR3 spans 17 residues. CDR3 amino acids: CASSLGQWTSGVNEQFF. CDR3 sequence (DNA): TGTGCCAGCAGCTTGGGACAATGGACTAGCGGGGTTAATGAGCAGTTCTTC.